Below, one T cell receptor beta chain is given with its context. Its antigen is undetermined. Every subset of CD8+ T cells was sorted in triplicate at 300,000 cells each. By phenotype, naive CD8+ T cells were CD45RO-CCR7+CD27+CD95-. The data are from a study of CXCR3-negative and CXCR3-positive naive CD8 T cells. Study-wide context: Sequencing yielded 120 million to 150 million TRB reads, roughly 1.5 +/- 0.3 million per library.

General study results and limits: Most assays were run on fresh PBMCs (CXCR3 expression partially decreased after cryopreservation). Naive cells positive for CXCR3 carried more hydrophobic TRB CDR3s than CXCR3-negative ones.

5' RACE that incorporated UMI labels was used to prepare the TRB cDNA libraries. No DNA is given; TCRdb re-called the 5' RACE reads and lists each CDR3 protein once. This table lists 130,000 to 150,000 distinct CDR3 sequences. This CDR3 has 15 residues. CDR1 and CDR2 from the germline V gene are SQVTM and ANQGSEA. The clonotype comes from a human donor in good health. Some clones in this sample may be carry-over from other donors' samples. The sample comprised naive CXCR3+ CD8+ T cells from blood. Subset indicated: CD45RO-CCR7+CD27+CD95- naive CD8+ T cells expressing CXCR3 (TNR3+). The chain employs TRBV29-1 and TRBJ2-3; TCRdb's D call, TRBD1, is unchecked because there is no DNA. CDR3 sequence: CSVGIDGDGTDTQYF.